The TCR beta chain described here comes from a study of cytomegalovirus exposure and HLA in healthy donors. In the study overall: Roughly 92 million unique TCRs, all from HLA-typed donors, were included in an early release of the data. The Caucasian-associated ancestry cluster held over 80% of a few hundred genotyped donors. Overall study findings and caveats: Most TCR sequences were uncommon, yet certain public TCRs appeared in many donors. The analysis excluded some indistinguishable V segments, including TRBV6-2 and TRBV6-3.

Regarding this clone: Its antigen is still unknown.

This CDR3 region has 13 residues. J gave up 8 bases and V 3 bases, and 5 bases lay outside the gene matches. Germline V gene data show CDR1 as SNHLY and CDR2 as FYNNEI. It was with 60 Vbeta and 13 Jbeta primers that the PCR ran. Only in-frame clones appear in the TCRdb table, and some are missing; sequencing was by immunoSEQ multiplex PCR. The sample contains approximately 190,000 clones, roughly 80% of which appear only once. The source of this sequence is a woman aged 18-29 years in good health and CMV-seronegative. Sequencing was carried out using PBMCs. The genes are TRBV2 and TRBJ1-2; 8 nucleotides align to TRBD1. CDR3 nucleotide sequence: TGTGCCAGCAGTGACCGACAGGGGCAAGGCTACACCTTC. Protein: CASSDRQGQGYTF.